This is a list of T cell receptor beta chains from one sample in a study of CD8 T cell repertoires and HIV-1 epitope variants. The antigens of these receptors remain unknown. The table came from immunoSEQ multiplex PCR; TCRdb's copy has only in-frame clones and leaves some out. The sample has 3,600 or so clones; approximately 71% are singletons. Sequencing input: cultured CD8+ T cells derived from PBMCs. All receptors come from a male donor with HIV. The CDR3 runs from the conserved cysteine through the conserved F or W. D genes are given only for firm matches. Not every row has a clone size; where given, it reads once, few, many or a size class.

once	TRBV7-9	TRBJ2-2	-	CASSLPQLNTGELFF	TGTGCCAGCAGCTTACCCCAACTCAACACCGGGGAGCTGTTTTTT
-	TRBV4-1	TRBJ1-2	-	CASSQGTGMIGDGYTF	TGCGCCAGCAGCCAAGGAACAGGAATGATCGGGGATGGCTACACCTTC
few	TRBV6-5	TRBJ2-1	-	CASSYGGRGYDEQFF	TGTGCCAGCAGTTACGGGGGCAGGGGTTATGATGAGCAGTTCTTC
few	TRBV30	TRBJ1-5	TRBD1	CAWSSGTAQGQPQHF	TGTGCCTGGAGTTCTGGGACAGCCCAGGGGCAGCCCCAGCATTTT
-	TRBV9	TRBJ1-2	-	CASSPADARPLYGYTF	TGTGCCAGCAGCCCCGCGGACGCCAGGCCACTCTATGGCTACACCTTC
few	TRBV19	TRBJ1-5	-	CASSMVTEGTSNQPQHF	TGTGCCAGTAGTATGGTTACTGAGGGTACTAGCAATCAGCCCCAGCATTTT
-	TRBV2	TRBJ2-1	TRBD1	CASSEPKDRVVGNEQFF	TGTGCCAGCAGTGAACCCAAGGACAGGGTGGTTGGGAATGAGCAGTTCTTC
-	TRBV28	TRBJ2-7	-	CASSGAGRRGEQYF	TGTGCCAGCAGTGGGGCAGGGAGGAGAGGAGAGCAGTACTTC
-	TRBV4-2	TRBJ2-1	TRBD2	CASSQESTSGSNEQFF	TGTGCCAGCAGCCAAGAGTCGACTAGCGGGAGCAATGAGCAGTTCTTC
few	TRBV28	TRBJ1-2	-	CASSLDGTYGYTF	TGTGCCAGCAGTTTAGATGGGACCTATGGCTACACCTTC
-	TRBV7-2	TRBJ2-7	-	CASSLDLRAYEQYF	TGTGCCAGCAGCTTAGATCTAAGAGCCTACGAGCAGTACTTC
-	TRBV7-6	TRBJ1-1	-	CASSLLAMNTEAFF	TGTGCCAGCAGCTTATTGGCTATGAACACTGAAGCTTTCTTT
few	TRBV7-9	TRBJ1-2	TRBD1	CASSFGTATVYGYTF	TGTGCCAGCAGCTTCGGGACAGCCACGGTCTATGGCTACACCTTC
few	TRBV9	TRBJ1-1	-	CASSPSGGITEAFF	TGTGCCAGCAGCCCCTCCGGTGGCATCACTGAAGCTTTCTTT
-	TRBV9	TRBJ1-1	-	CASSAEGRTEAFF	TGTGCCAGCAGCGCTGAGGGGAGAACTGAAGCTTTCTTT
once	TRBV28	TRBJ2-6	-	CASSAPLPGFLSGANVLTF	TGTGCCAGCAGCGCCCCACTACCGGGATTTCTATCTGGGGCCAACGTCCTGACTTTC
-	TRBV7-9	TRBJ2-7	-	CASSFYRESTYEQYF	TGTGCCAGCAGCTTTTACCGGGAGAGCACCTACGAGCAGTACTTC
once	TRBV5-6	TRBJ2-5	TRBD2	CASTPYGLGVQETQYF	TGTGCCAGCACCCCTTACGGACTAGGGGTCCAAGAGACCCAGTACTTC
-	TRBV18	TRBJ1-4	-	CASSPLAGPEEKLFF	TGTGCCAGCTCACCACTCGCCGGACCCGAAGAAAAACTGTTTTTT
-	TRBV5-8	TRBJ2-1	TRBD2	CASSESPGLGLNEQFF	TGTGCCAGCAGCGAGAGCCCTGGACTAGGGCTCAATGAGCAGTTCTTC
-	TRBV6-5	TRBJ2-7	TRBD1	CASTRTGTGEQYF	TGTGCCAGCACCAGGACAGGGACCGGCGAGCAGTACTTC
-	TRBV4-3	TRBJ2-2	-	CASSQSRLTQTTGELFF	TGCGCCAGCAGCCAATCTCGTCTCACGCAGACCACCGGGGAGCTGTTTTTT
-	TRBV4-3	TRBJ2-3	-	CASSRDLRDPRRTDTQYF	TGCGCCAGCAGCAGAGACCTCCGGGACCCCCGGCGCACAGATACGCAGTATTTT
-	TRBV21-1	TRBJ2-7	-	CASSKEAGLRTYEQYF	TGTGCCAGCAGCAAAGAAGCGGGCCTGAGAACCTACGAGCAGTACTTC
-	TRBV9	TRBJ1-1	TRBD1	CASSFQTGRNTEAFF	TGTGCCAGCAGCTTCCAGACAGGGAGGAACACTGAAGCTTTCTTT